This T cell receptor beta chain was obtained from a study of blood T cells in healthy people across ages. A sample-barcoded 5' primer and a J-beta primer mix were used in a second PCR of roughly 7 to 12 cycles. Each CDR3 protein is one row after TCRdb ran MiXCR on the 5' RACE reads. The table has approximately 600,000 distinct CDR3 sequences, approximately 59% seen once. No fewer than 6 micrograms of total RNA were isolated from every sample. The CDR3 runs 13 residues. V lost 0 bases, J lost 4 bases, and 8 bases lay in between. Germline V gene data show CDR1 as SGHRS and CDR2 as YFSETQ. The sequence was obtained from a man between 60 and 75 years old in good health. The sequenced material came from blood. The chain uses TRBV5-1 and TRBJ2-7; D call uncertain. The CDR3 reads CASSLGSEYEQYF. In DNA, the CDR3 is TGCGCCAGCAGCTTGGGGAGCGAGTACGAGCAGTACTTC. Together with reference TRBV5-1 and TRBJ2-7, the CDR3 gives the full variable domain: KAGVTQTPRYLIKTRGQQVTLSCSPISGHRSVSWYQQTPGQGLQFLFEYFSETQRNKGNFPGRFSGRQFSNSRSEMNVSTLELGDSALYLCASSLGSEYEQYFGPGTRLTVT.